The TCR beta chain described here comes from a study of blood T cell repertoires in COVID-19. Background on the study: The United States, Italy and Spain provided the acute and convalescent COVID-19 samples. In each case, the material was cDNA or gDNA derived from T cells, B-cell-depleted T cells, or PBMCs.

The germline CDR1 and CDR2 sequences are MNHEY and SMNVEV (reference sequence). The V segment lost 6 bases and the J segment 4 bases; nucleotides outside the gene matches: 5. The length of the CDR3 is 13 residues. Original handling: Counts of nucleated cells, estimated from reference gene primer amplification, were obtained. Assay used: immunoSEQ multiplex PCR; TCRdb lists only in-frame clones, some missing. V and J calls and clone size are copied from that table; D and trimming were computed from the DNA. Here the sample spans about 220,000 clones, 80% to 90% being singletons. The table lists this clone with a count of one.

Sequences were obtained from peripheral blood. The receptor was derived from a man between 45 and 60 years old with active or convalescent COVID-19. The chain links TRBV27 to TRBJ2-7, with TRBD2 identical over 8 bases. CDR3 protein: CASSWSGSYEQYF. As DNA, the CDR3 is TGTGCCAGCAGCTGGAGCGGGAGTTACGAGCAGTACTTC.